This T cell receptor (beta chain) was retrieved from a study of CD8+CD57+ T cells in acquired aplastic anemia. Study-wide background: Mean yield of DNA from sorted CD4+ and CD8+ cells was about 3.2 ug.

TCR beta VDJ and CDR3 profiling used genomic DNA as template. Each CDR3 protein is one row after TCRdb ran MiXCR on the reads. The sample records about 240,000 distinct CDR3 sequences, approximately 45% being singletons. Only patients with CD8+CD57+ cell expansion on flow cytometry were chosen for sequencing. Source material: sorted CD4+, CD8+, or CD8+CD57+ T cells (not recorded which) from PBMCs. The receptor comes from a human donor with aplastic anemia.

This CDR3 is CASGTSGWSDTDTQYF. CDR3 sequence (DNA): TGTGCCAGTGGGACTAGCGGATGGTCTGACACAGATACGCAGTATTTT. The J gene is TRBJ2-3, the V gene TRBV9; 11 nucleotides match TRBD2. Germline V gene sequence: CDR1 SGDLS, CDR2 YYNGEE. V dropped 8 bases and J dropped 2; count of bases not matched to a gene: 10. This CDR3 is 16 amino acids long.